These 28 T cell receptor beta chains were all obtained from the same sample, sequenced in a study of blood T cell repertoires in COVID-19. Measured with immunoSEQ multiplex PCR; TCRdb has only the in-frame clones, and not every one. In the table there are more than 300,000 clones, around four fifths of which are singletons. The sample taken for sequencing was peripheral blood. These receptors were collected from a woman in her forties or fifties with acute or convalescent COVID-19.

The chain joins TRBV12-3 or TRBV12-4 to TRBJ1-1; D unresolved. Between the trimmed V and J ends, which lost 3 bases and 4 bases, there was a span of 9 bases. The CDR3 totals 13 residues. The DNA of the CDR3 is TGTGCCAGCAGTTTTAATTTCCGCACTGAAGCTTTCTTT. This encodes CASSFNFRTEAFF.

The V and J genes are TRBV14 and TRBJ2-2; no firm D call. Trimming removed 1 base at V and 1 base at J, with 4 bases between. This CDR3 has 14 amino acids. The germline V gene encodes CDR1 SGHDN and CDR2 FVKESK. Here the CDR3 reads CASSQVRNTGELFF. In nucleotides, the CDR3 is TGTGCCAGCAGCCAAGTTAGGAACACCGGGGAGCTGTTTTTT.

Points on this clone: One end of the junction varies from germline; a read error may be responsible. J is TRBJ1-5 and V is TRBV6-1; the D gene is possibly TRBD1 (5 bases). CDR3 length: 18 residues. Germline loops: CDR1 MNHNS, CDR2 SASEGT. The CDR3 region is CASSARDPLRQGNQPQHF. CDR3 nucleotide sequence: TGTGCCAGCAGTGCCCGTGACCCACTAAGGCAGGGCAACCAGCCCCAGCATTTT.

The chain has TRBV7-9 and TRBJ1-1, with D possibly being TRBD1 (6 bases). Germline CDR1 SEHNR, CDR2 FQNEAQ (reference sequence). This CDR3 is 16 amino acids long. V was clipped by 4 bases and J by 2 bases, with 17 bases between them. The CDR3 nucleotides are TGTGCCAGCAGCTCTTACAGACAGGCATTCAACACTGAAGCTTTCTTT. Translating gives CASSSYRQAFNTEAFF.

The chain combines TRBV4-2 with TRBJ2-1; unclear D gene. The CDR3 is 14 amino acids. V lost 0 bases and J 7 bases, leaving 10 bases between the germline ends. Germline V gene sequence: CDR1 LGHNA, CDR2 YNFKEQ. For the CDR3, the DNA is TGTGCCAGCAGCCAAGATCCGCAACAGAATGAGCAGTTCTTC. This encodes CASSQDPQQNEQFF.

This clone was picked up a small number of times. The rearrangement uses TRBV2 and TRBJ2-7; 10 positions match TRBD1. The CDR3 consists of 14 residues. Trimming at V came to 8 bases and at J to 4 bases, leaving 8 bases not matched to a gene. Germline V gene sequence: CDR1 SNHLY, CDR2 FYNNEI. The CDR3 nucleotides are TGTGCCAGCGATGAGACAGGGGGCCTGTACGAGCAGTACTTC. Translated, it gives CASDETGGLYEQYF.

The V and J genes are TRBV2 and TRBJ2-3; a possible D gene is TRBD2 (5 bases). This CDR3 region has 14 residues. Germline CDR1 is SNHLY and CDR2 is FYNNEI. V lost 7 bases and J lost 0, with 11 bases in between. As DNA, the CDR3 is TGTGCCAGCAACCGAGCGGCTAGCACAGATACGCAGTATTTT. Translating gives CASNRAASTDTQYF.

The chain links TRBV5-1 to TRBJ2-1; 11 nucleotides match TRBD2. Germline-derived CDR1 and CDR2 are SGHRS and YFSETQ. The CDR3 runs to 15 residues. V lost 5 bases, J lost 4 bases, and 5 bases stayed unmatched. CDR3 sequence reads: CASSRLAGNYNEQFF. CDR3 nucleotide sequence: TGCGCCAGCAGTAGACTAGCGGGGAATTACAATGAGCAGTTCTTC. The variable domain in full, with the rest retrieved from reference TRBV5-1 and TRBJ2-1, is KAGVTQTPRYLIKTRGQQVTLSCSPISGHRSVSWYQQTPGQGLQFLFEYFSETQRNKGNFPGRFSGRQFSNSRSEMNVSTLELGDSALYLCASSRLAGNYNEQFFGPGTRLTVL.

The gene calls are TRBV24-1 and TRBJ2-1, with 14 bases lining up with TRBD2. From germline, CDR1 is KGHDR and CDR2 SFDVKD. After removal of 9 bases from V and 5 bases from J, the junction contained 17 bases not matched to a gene. The CDR3 contains 19 residues. The CDR3 reads CATRKRGLAGEVSHNEQFF. The CDR3 DNA follows: TGTGCCACCCGAAAAAGGGGACTAGCGGGGGAGGTCAGTCACAATGAGCAGTTCTTC.

J is TRBJ2-1 and V is TRBV5-6, with D hard to call. This CDR3 comprises 13 residues. The germline CDR1 and CDR2 sequences are SGHDT and YYEEEE. V lost 4 bases and J lost 8, with 13 bases in between. DNA of the CDR3: TGTGCCAGCAGCCTCCCTAGGTGGGATGAGCAGTTCTTC. Translating it yields CASSLPRWDEQFF.

The J gene is TRBJ1-3, the V gene TRBV11-2; D remains ambiguous. The CDR3 is 15 amino acids. V was shortened by 0 bases and J by 0 bases, with 6 bases between the two germline ends. The germline V gene has CDR1 SGHAT and CDR2 FQNNGV. CDR3 sequence reads: CASSLEGSSGNTIYF. CDR3 DNA: TGTGCCAGCAGCTTAGAAGGGAGCTCTGGAAACACCATATATTTT.

The count of this clone is one. This sequence joins TRBV6-5 and TRBJ1-2, with 9 positions matching TRBD1. The CDR3 extends over 14 amino acids. V dropped 5 bases and J dropped 4; count of bases not matched to a gene: 5. Germline loops: CDR1 MNHEY, CDR2 SVGAGI. The CDR3 reads CASSKDRGTYGYTF. In DNA, the CDR3 is TGTGCCAGCAGTAAGGACAGGGGTACCTATGGCTACACCTTC.

The count of this clone is one. The chain uses TRBV5-1 and TRBJ2-7; D is possibly TRBD2 (6 bases). The germline CDR1 and CDR2 sequences are SGHRS and YFSETQ. The CDR3 sequence is 15 residues long. V lost 0 bases and J lost 3, with 13 bases in between. This chain's CDR3 is CASSLAGGGNYEQYF. The CDR3 DNA is TGCGCCAGCAGCTTGGCCGGTGGAGGGAACTACGAGCAGTACTTC.

This rearrangement joins TRBV5-4 to TRBJ2-5; 8 nucleotides line up with TRBD2. The CDR3 sequence is 17 residues long. Germline loops: CDR1 SGHNT, CDR2 YYREEE (reference sequence). J lost 2 bases, V lost 2 bases, and 11 bases had no gene match. CDR3 residues: CASSFRLTGGAQETQYF. CDR3 nucleotide sequence: TGTGCCAGCAGCTTTAGGCTTACGGGGGGGGCTCAAGAGACCCAGTACTTC.

The chain joins TRBV28 to TRBJ1-5, with 7 nucleotides matching TRBD1. CDR1 and CDR2 from the germline V gene are MDHEN and SYDVKM. J was trimmed by 5 bases and V by 2 bases; bases with no gene match: 6. The CDR3 has 15 amino acids. The CDR3 DNA is TGTGCCAGCAGTTTAGGCGACAGGGAGTATCAGCCCCAGCATTTT. Its translation: CASSLGDREYQPQHF.

The chain has TRBV7-2 and TRBJ1-2; D not certain. V lost 4 bases and J 0 bases, leaving 9 bases between the germline ends. Germline assignment: CDR1 SGHTA and CDR2 FQGNSA. The CDR3 totals 14 residues. CDR3 bases: TGTGCCAGCAGCTCAGGAACCACTAACTATGGCTACACCTTC. It translates to CASSSGTTNYGYTF.

The chain uses TRBV6-5 and TRBJ2-7; 9 nucleotides line up with TRBD1. Per germline, CDR1 MNHEY and CDR2 SVGAGI. The ends lost 6 bases at V and 7 bases at J; junction bases unmatched: 13. The CDR3 is made up of 15 amino acids. The CDR3 bases are TGTGCCAGCAGGGACACACAGGGGGCTTCTGGGGAGCAGTACGTC. Encoded protein: CASRDTQGASGEQYV.

The genes are TRBV12-3 or TRBV12-4 and TRBJ1-1; D is unclear. Trimming removed 5 bases from V and 7 bases from J, with 14 bases in between. There are 13 residues in the CDR3. The CDR3 coding sequence is TGTGCCAGCAGTGGGTCCCTATCGGGTGAAGCTTTCTTT. Its translation: CASSGSLSGEAFF.

As for this clone: This CDR3 is also generated by other DNA sequences in the sample. The chain joins TRBV28 to TRBJ1-1; D uncertain. In germline, CDR1 is MDHEN, CDR2 SYDVKM. Trimming took off 6 bases at V and 1 base at J, with 3 bases between the two ends. CDR3 length: 11 residues. The CDR3 DNA follows: TGTGCCAGCAGGGCGAACACTGAAGCTTTCTTT. The encoded protein is CASRANTEAFF.

This clone was picked up a small number of times. Other nucleotide sequences in the sample specify the same CDR3. The genes are TRBV7-3 and TRBJ1-2; unclear D gene. CDR3 length: 16 amino acids. The V end was cut by 3 bases, the J end by 2 bases, with 16 bases between. The V gene's germline CDR1 is SGHTA and CDR2 FQGTGA. The CDR3 spells CASSFPGSFPNYGYTF. As DNA, the CDR3 is TGTGCCAGCAGCTTCCCTGGGAGCTTCCCCAACTATGGCTACACCTTC.

The chain combines TRBV11-2 with TRBJ1-1, with D maybe TRBD1 (6 bases). Germline loops: CDR1 SGHAT, CDR2 FQNNGV. The germline V and J ends were trimmed by 5 bases and 5 bases, with 12 bases remaining between them. CDR3 size: 13 residues. CDR3 region: CASSNLQGTEAFF. The CDR3 nucleotides are TGTGCCAGCAGCAACCTCCAGGGGACTGAAGCTTTCTTT. Full variable domain (missing parts from reference TRBV11-2 and TRBJ1-1): EAGVAQSPRYKIIEKRQSVAFWCNPISGHATLYWYQQILGQGPKLLIQFQNNGVVDDSQLPKDRFSAERLKGVDSTLKIQPAKLEDSAVYLCASSNLQGTEAFFGQGTRLTVV.

The CDR3 is CASSERGGYEQYV. DNA of the CDR3: TGCGCCAGCAGTGAGAGGGGGGGCTACGAGCAGTACGTC. V is TRBV4-1 and J is TRBJ2-7; D may be TRBD2 (7 bases). V was shortened by 6 bases and J by 3 bases, with 12 bases between the two germline ends. Germline-derived CDR1 and CDR2 are MGHRA and YSYEKL. The CDR3 has 13 amino acids.

The rearrangement joins TRBV6-1 to TRBJ2-3; 8 bases are a match to TRBD2. V trimming: 2 bases; J trimming: 4 bases; junction bases outside the gene matches: 8. The CDR3 is made up of 16 amino acids. CDR1 and CDR2 from the germline V gene are MNHNS and SASEGT. The CDR3 DNA reads TGTGCCAGCAGTGAATCGGGGACTAGGGGGGCAGATACGCAGTATTTT. Encoded protein: CASSESGTRGADTQYF.

This clone appeared a few times. The gene calls are TRBV5-4 and TRBJ2-7; 10 nucleotides match TRBD1. J lost 1 base, V lost 0 bases, and 1 base had no gene match. Germline CDR1 SGHNT, CDR2 YYREEE (reference sequence). The CDR3 length is 15 residues. In DNA, the CDR3 is TGTGCCAGCAGCTTGGCGGGACAGGGGTCCTACGAGCAGTACGTC. As protein: CASSLAGQGSYEQYV.

This chain connects TRBV14 to TRBJ1-1; D unclear. This CDR3 has 15 amino acids. Germline-derived CDR1 and CDR2 are SGHDN and FVKESK. The V end lost 0 bases, the J end lost 2 bases, and 10 bases lay between the germline ends. CDR3 residues: CASSQDLAGNTEAFF. For the CDR3, the DNA is TGTGCCAGCAGCCAAGATCTTGCGGGTAACACTGAAGCTTTCTTT.

V is TRBV9 and J is TRBJ1-1; TRBD1 aligns across 8 bases. Per the germline V gene, CDR1 is SGDLS and CDR2 is YYNGEE. With 3 bases clipped from V and 2 bases from J, the junction kept 3 bases outside the gene matches. The CDR3 has 14 amino acids. Here the CDR3 reads CASSGQGANTEAFF. The DNA of the CDR3 is TGTGCCAGCAGCGGGCAGGGGGCCAACACTGAAGCTTTCTTT.

There are a few counts of this clone. This sequence joins TRBV5-1 and TRBJ1-2; D is uncertain. In germline, CDR1 is SGHRS, CDR2 YFSETQ. Trimming removed 1 base from V and 3 bases from J, with 7 bases in between. CDR3 size: 13 residues. The CDR3 loop reads CASSLREDYGYTF. CDR3 bases: TGCGCCAGCAGCTTGCGGGAGGACTATGGCTACACCTTC.

CDR3 sequence reads: CASSRGTSGYNEQFF. In DNA form, the CDR3 reads TGCGCCAGCAGCAGAGGGACTAGCGGGTACAATGAGCAGTTCTTC. The V call is TRBV5-1, the J call TRBJ2-1; 12 bases are a match to TRBD2. The CDR3 spans 15 residues. The V segment lost 4 bases and the J segment 4 bases; nucleotides outside the gene matches: 3. Germline lookup yields CDR1 SGHRS and CDR2 YFSETQ.